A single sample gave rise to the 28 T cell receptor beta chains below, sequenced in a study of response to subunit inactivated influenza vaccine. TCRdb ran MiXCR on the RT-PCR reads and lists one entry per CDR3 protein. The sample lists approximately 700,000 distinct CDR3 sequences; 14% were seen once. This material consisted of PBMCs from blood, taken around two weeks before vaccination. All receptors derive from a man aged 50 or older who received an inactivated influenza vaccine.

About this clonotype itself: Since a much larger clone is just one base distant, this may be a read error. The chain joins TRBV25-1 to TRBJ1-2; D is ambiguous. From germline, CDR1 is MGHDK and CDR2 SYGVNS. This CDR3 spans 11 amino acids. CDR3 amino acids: CASSVSYSYTF. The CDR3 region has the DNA TGTGCCAGCAGTGTCAGCTATAGCTACACCTTC.

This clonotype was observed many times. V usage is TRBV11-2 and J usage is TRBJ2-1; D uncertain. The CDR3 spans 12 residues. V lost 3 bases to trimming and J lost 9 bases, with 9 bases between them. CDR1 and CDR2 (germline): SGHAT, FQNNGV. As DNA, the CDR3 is TGTGCCAGCAGCTTTCTCGGAAGTGAGCAGTTCTTC. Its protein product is CASSFLGSEQFF.

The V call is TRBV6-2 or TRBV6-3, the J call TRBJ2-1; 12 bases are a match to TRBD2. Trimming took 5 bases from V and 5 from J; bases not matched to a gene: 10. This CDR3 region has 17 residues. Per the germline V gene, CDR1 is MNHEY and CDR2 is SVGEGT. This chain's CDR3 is CASSRLAGVPRDNEQFF. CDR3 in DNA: TGTGCCAGCAGTCGACTAGCGGGAGTTCCGAGGGACAATGAGCAGTTCTTC.

CDR3 in DNA: TGTGCCACCAGTGATCCGGGACATTCGAACACCGGGGAGCTGTTTTTT. Its translation is CATSDPGHSNTGELFF. The J gene is TRBJ2-2, the V gene TRBV24-1; TRBD1 is a possible D gene (6 bases). Germline CDR1 reads KGHDR; CDR2 reads SFDVKD. Trimming removed 3 bases from V and 0 bases from J, with 10 bases in between. This CDR3 region has 16 residues.

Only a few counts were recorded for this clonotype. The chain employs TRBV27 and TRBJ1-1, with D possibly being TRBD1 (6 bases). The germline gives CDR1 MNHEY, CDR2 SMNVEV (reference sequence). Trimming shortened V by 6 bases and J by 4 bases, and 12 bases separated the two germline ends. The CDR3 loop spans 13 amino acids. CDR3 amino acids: CASRAGRGTEAFF. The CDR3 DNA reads TGTGCCAGCAGGGCCGGCAGGGGCACTGAAGCTTTCTTT.

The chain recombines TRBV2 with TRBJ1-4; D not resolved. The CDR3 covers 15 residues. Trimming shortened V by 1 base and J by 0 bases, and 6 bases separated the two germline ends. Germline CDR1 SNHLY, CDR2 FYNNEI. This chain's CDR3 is CASSEDIATNEKLFF. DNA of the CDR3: TGTGCCAGCAGTGAAGACATTGCAACTAATGAAAAACTGTTTTTT.

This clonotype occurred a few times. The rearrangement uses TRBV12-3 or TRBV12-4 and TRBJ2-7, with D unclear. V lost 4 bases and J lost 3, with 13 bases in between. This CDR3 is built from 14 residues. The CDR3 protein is CASSSAPADYEQYF. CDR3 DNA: TGTGCCAGCAGTTCCGCGCCCGCGGACTACGAGCAGTACTTC.

DNA of the CDR3: TGTGCCAGCAGCGGAACAGGGTTAGGTAATGAAAAACTGTTTTTT. This encodes CASSGTGLGNEKLFF. The V gene is TRBV3-1, the J gene TRBJ1-4, with D perhaps matching TRBD1 (6 bases). V gave up 5 bases and J gave up 4 bases, with 14 bases separating them. Per the germline V gene, CDR1 is LGHDT and CDR2 is YNNKEL (reference sequence). The CDR3 sequence is 15 residues long.

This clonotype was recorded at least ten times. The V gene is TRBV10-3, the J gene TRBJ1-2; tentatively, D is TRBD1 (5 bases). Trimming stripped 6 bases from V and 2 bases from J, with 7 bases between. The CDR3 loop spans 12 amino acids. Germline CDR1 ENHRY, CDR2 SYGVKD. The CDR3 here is CAIRQENYGYTF. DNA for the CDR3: TGTGCCATCAGACAGGAGAACTATGGCTACACCTTC.

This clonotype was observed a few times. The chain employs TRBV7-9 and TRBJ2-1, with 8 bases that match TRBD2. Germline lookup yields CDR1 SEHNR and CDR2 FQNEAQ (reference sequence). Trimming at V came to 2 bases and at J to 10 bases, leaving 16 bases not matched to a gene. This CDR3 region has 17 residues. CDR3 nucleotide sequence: TGTGCCAGCAGCTTAACCCACCTTAGCGGGAATCCCCAGGAGCAGTTCTTC. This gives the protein CASSLTHLSGNPQEQFF.

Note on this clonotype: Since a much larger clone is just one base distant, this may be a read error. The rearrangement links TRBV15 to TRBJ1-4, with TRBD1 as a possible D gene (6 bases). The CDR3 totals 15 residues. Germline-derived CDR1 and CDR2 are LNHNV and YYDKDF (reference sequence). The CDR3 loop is CAISAREDRNEKLFF. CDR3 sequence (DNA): TGTGCCATCAGCGCAAGGGAGGACAGAAATGAAAAACTGTTTTTT.

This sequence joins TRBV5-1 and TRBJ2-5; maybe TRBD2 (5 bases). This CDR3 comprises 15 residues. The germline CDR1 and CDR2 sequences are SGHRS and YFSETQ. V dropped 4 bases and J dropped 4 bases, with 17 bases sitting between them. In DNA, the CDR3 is TGCGCCAGCAGCCCCGGTCCCGGCCGGGGAGAGACCCAGTACTTC. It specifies CASSPGPGRGETQYF. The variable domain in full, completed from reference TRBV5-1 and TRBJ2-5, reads KAGVTQTPRYLIKTRGQQVTLSCSPISGHRSVSWYQQTPGQGLQFLFEYFSETQRNKGNFPGRFSGRQFSNSRSEMNVSTLELGDSALYLCASSPGPGRGETQYFGPGTRLLVL.

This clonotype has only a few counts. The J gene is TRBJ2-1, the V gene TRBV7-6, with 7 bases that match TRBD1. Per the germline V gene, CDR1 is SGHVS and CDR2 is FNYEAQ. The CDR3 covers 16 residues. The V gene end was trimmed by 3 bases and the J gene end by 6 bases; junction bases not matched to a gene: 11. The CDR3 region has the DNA TGTGCCAGCAGCTTTGGGGGACAGTTCTCATTCAATGAGCAGTTCTTC. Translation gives CASSFGGQFSFNEQFF.

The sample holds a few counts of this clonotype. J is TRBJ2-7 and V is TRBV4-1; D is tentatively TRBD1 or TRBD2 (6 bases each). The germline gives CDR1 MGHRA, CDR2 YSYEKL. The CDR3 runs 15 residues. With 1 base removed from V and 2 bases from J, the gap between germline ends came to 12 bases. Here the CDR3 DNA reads TGCGCCAGCAGCCAAGGCGGGACACCCACCTACGAGCAGTACTTC. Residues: CASSQGGTPTYEQYF.

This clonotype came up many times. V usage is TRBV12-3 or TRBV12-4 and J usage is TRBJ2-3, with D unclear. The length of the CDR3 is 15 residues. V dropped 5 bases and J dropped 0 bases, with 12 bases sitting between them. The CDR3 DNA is TGTGCCAGCAGTCACAGCGTTATTAGCACAGATACGCAGTATTTT. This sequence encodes CASSHSVISTDTQYF.

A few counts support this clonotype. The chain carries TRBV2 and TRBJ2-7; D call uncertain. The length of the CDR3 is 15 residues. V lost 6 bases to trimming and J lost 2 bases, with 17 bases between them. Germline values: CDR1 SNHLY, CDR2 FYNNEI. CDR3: CASRKTRTLTYEQYF. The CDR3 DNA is TGTGCCAGCAGGAAGACCCGTACTCTTACCTACGAGCAGTACTTC. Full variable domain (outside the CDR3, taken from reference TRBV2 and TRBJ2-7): EPEVTQTPSHQVTQMGQEVILRCVPISNHLYFYWYRQILGQKVEFLVSFYNNEISEKSEIFDDQFSVERPDGSNFTLKIRSTKLEDSAMYFCASRKTRTLTYEQYFGPGTRLTVT.

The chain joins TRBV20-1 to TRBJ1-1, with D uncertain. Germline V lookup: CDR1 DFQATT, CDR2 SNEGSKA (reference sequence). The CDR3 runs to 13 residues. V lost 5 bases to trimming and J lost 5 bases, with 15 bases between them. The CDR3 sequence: CSALRPVVTEAFF. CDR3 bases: TGCAGTGCTTTAAGACCAGTTGTAACTGAAGCTTTCTTT.

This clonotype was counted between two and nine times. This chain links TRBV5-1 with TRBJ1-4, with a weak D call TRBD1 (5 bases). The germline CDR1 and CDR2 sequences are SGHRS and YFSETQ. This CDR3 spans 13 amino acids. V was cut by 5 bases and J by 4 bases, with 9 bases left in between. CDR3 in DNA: TGCGCCAGCAGGACAGACCTTAATGAAAAACTGTTTTTT. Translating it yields CASRTDLNEKLFF.

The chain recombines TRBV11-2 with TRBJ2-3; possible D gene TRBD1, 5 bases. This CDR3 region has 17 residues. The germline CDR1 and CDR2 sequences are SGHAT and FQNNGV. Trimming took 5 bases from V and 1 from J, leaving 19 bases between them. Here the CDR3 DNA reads TGTGCCAGCAGCCAGCACCCAGTGGGGCGCGGCACAGATACGCAGTATTTT. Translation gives CASSQHPVGRGTDTQYF.

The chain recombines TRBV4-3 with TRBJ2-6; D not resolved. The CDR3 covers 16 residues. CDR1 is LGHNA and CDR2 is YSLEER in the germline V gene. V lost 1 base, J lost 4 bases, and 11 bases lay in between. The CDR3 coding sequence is TGCGCCAGCAGCCAAGTTCTCGGGTCCGGGGCCAACGTCCTGACTTTC. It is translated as CASSQVLGSGANVLTF.

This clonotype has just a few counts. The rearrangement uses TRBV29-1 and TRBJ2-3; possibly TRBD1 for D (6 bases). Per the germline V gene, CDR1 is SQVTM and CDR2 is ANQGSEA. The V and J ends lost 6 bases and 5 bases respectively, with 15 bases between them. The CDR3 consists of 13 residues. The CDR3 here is CSVDGQIIDTQYF. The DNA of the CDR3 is TGCAGCGTCGACGGACAGATAATAGATACGCAGTATTTT.

CDR3 coding DNA: TGTGCCACCAGCAGTGCGGACTCGTTCACAGATACGCAGTATTTT. Residues: CATSSADSFTDTQYF. The genes are TRBV15 and TRBJ2-3; a possible D gene is TRBD2 (5 bases). Germline CDR1 reads LNHNV; CDR2 reads YYDKDF (reference sequence). The CDR3 has 15 residues. V lost 3 bases and J 2 bases, leaving 12 bases between the germline ends.

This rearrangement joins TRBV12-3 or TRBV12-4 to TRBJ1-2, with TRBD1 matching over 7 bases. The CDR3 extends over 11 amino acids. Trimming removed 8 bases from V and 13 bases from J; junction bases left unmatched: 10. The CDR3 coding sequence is TGTGCCAGCGGGACAAAGGGGGCGGGCACCTTC. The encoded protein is CASGTKGAGTF.

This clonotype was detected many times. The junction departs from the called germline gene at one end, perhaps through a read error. CDR3 amino acids: CASSLAGDQPQHF. The CDR3 bases are TGTGCCAGCAGCTTAGCAGGGGATCAGCCCCAGCATTTT. The V call is TRBV12-3 or TRBV12-4, the J call TRBJ1-5; possibly TRBD1 for D (6 bases). This CDR3 contains 13 residues.

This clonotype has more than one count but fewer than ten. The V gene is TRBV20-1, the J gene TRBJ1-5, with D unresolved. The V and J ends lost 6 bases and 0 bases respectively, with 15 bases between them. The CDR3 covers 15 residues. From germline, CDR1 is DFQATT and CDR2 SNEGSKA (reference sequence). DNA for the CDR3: TGCAGTGCCAGCCAAGGACGCTATAGCAATCAGCCCCAGCATTTT. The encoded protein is CSASQGRYSNQPQHF.

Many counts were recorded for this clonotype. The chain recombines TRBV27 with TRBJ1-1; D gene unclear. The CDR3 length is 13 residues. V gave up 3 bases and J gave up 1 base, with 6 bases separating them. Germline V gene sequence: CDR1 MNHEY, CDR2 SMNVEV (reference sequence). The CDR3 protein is CASSFRENTEAFF. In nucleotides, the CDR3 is TGTGCCAGCAGTTTTCGAGAGAACACTGAAGCTTTCTTT.

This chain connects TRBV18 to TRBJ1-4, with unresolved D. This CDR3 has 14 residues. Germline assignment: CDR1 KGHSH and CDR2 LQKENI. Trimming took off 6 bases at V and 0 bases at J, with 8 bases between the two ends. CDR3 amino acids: CASSQSATNEKLFF. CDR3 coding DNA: TGTGCCAGCTCGCAGAGCGCAACTAATGAAAAACTGTTTTTT.

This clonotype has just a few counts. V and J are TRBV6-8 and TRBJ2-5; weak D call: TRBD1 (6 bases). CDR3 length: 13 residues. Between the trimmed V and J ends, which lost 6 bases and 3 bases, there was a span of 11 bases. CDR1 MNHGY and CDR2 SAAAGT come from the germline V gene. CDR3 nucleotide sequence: TGTGCCAGCAGCAGCAGGGGCGAAGAGACCCAGTACTTC. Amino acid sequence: CASSSRGEETQYF.